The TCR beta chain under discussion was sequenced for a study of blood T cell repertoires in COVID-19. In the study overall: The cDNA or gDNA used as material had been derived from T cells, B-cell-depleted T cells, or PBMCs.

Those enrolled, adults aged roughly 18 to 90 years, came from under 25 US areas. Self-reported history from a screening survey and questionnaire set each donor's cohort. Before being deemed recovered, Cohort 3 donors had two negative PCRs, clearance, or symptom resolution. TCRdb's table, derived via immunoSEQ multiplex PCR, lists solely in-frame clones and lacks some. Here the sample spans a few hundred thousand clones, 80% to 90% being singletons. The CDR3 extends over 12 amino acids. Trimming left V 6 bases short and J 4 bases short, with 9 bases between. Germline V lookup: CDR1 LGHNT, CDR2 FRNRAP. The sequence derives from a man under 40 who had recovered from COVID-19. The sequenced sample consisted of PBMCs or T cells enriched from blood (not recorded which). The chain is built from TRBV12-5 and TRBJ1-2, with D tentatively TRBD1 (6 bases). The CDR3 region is CASGMDSYGYTF. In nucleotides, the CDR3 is TGTGCTAGTGGAATGGACAGCTATGGCTACACCTTC.